A single sample is the source of the 24 T cell receptor beta chains below, sequenced in a study of T cell repertoires in cytomegalovirus infection. TCRdb called the reads again in MiXCR, with one record for every CDR3 protein. The table lists 130,000 or so distinct CDR3 sequences, about 6.3% of them singletons. Sequencing input: PBMCs. These receptors were obtained from a human donor in good health (CMV status not recorded). Some clones in this sample may be carry-over from other donors' samples.

V usage is TRBV29-1 and J usage is TRBJ2-2; weak D call: TRBD1 (6 bases). This CDR3 has 14 amino acids. V was trimmed by 3 bases and J by 0 bases, leaving 8 bases between them. CDR1 and CDR2 (germline): SQVTM, ANQGSEA. CDR3 loop: CSVEGDTNTGELFF. For the CDR3, the DNA is TGCAGCGTTGAGGGGGACACGAACACCGGGGAGCTGTTTTTT.

This clonotype was picked up many times. The chain links TRBV7-8 to TRBJ2-3; 9 bases align to TRBD2. The CDR3 has 19 residues. J was trimmed by 4 bases and V by 5 bases; bases with no gene match: 19. Per the germline V gene, CDR1 is SGHVS and CDR2 is FQNEAQ. The CDR3 region is CASSPLALAGRGIPDTQYF. The DNA for the CDR3 is TGTGCCAGCAGCCCGCTGGCCCTAGCGGGGCGGGGTATTCCAGATACGCAGTATTTT.

Ten or more counts support this clonotype. J is TRBJ2-5 and V is TRBV7-9; D gene unclear. CDR1 and CDR2 from the germline V gene are SEHNR and FQNEAQ (reference sequence). V lost 7 bases and J lost 0, with 12 bases in between. The CDR3 totals 14 residues. The CDR3 bases are TGTGCCAGCACCCCGACTCTATACCAAGAGACCCAGTACTTC. Translation gives CASTPTLYQETQYF.

This clonotype was recorded at least ten times. The chain carries TRBV20-1 and TRBJ1-1; 11 bases align to TRBD1. Trimming removed 0 bases from V and 6 bases from J; junction bases left unmatched: 12. The germline V gene encodes CDR1 DFQATT and CDR2 SNEGSKA (reference sequence). The CDR3 is 17 amino acids. In DNA, the CDR3 is TGCAGTGCTAGAGATTCCGGACAGGGGGCGCGGAGGGCTGAAGCTTTCTTT. The encoded protein is CSARDSGQGARRAEAFF.

This clonotype was picked up a small number of times. This may be a read error: a much more frequent sequence differs by one nucleotide. The chain has TRBV11-2 and TRBJ1-1, with a tentative D call TRBD1 (5 bases). The length of the CDR3 is 15 residues. Per germline, CDR1 SGHAT and CDR2 FQNNGV. Written as DNA, the CDR3 is TGTGCCAACAGCTCCCCTGGGACGAAGAACACTGAAGCTTTCTTT. It codes for CANSSPGTKNTEAFF.

With regard to this clonotype: Germline and junction disagree at one end, which may indicate a read error. The chain recombines TRBV12-3 or TRBV12-4 with TRBJ1-6, with 10 bases identical to TRBD1. This CDR3 region has 18 residues. DNA of the CDR3: TGTGCCAGCAGCCGGGACAGGGGTTTGGGCTCCTATAATTCACCCCTCCCCTTT. The encoded protein is CASSRDRGLGSYNSPLPF.

Ten or more counts support this clonotype. The chain links TRBV7-9 to TRBJ2-2; tentatively, D is TRBD1 (6 bases). CDR3 size: 17 residues. Trimming left V 2 bases short and J 3 bases short, with 16 bases between. Looked up from germline, CDR1 is SEHNR and CDR2 is FQNEAQ (reference sequence). As DNA, the CDR3 is TGTGCCAGCAGCTTATTTCTGGGACAAACCTACACCGGGGAGCTGTTTTTT. Its protein product is CASSLFLGQTYTGELFF.

This clonotype has only a few counts. This may be a read error: a much more frequent sequence differs by one nucleotide. The V call is TRBV28, the J call TRBJ1-2; 8 bases fit TRBD1. The CDR3 has 12 amino acids. The junction had 3 bases not matched to a gene; V was cut back by 6 bases and J by 6 bases. CDR1 and CDR2 from the germline V gene are MDHEN and SYDVKM. CDR3 sequence (DNA): TGTGCCAGCAGGTCAGGGGGCGATGGCTACACCTTC. Translation: CASRSGGDGYTF.

The V and J genes are TRBV9 and TRBJ1-2; TRBD1 is a possible D gene (5 bases). The CDR3 spans 15 residues. V dropped 0 bases and J dropped 4 bases, with 13 bases sitting between them. Germline assignment: CDR1 SGDLS and CDR2 YYNGEE. Written as DNA, the CDR3 is TGTGCCAGCAGCGTAGCTCTGGGGGAGGCCTATGGCTACACCTTC. This translates into CASSVALGEAYGYTF.

This clonotype was counted at least ten times. In nucleotides, the CDR3 is TGTGCCAGTAGTATATCGGCGGGGACCTCCTACGAGCAGTACTTC. Encoded protein: CASSISAGTSYEQYF. V and J are TRBV19 and TRBJ2-7; perhaps TRBD2 as D (6 bases). V was trimmed by 2 bases and J by 0 bases, leaving 11 bases between them. This CDR3 contains 15 residues. Looked up from germline, CDR1 is LNHDA and CDR2 is SQIVND (reference sequence).

The genes are TRBV27 and TRBJ2-5; tentative D call: TRBD1 (6 bases). The CDR3 sequence is 11 residues long. V lost 3 bases, J lost 11 bases, and 10 bases lay in between. Germline values: CDR1 MNHEY, CDR2 SMNVEV (reference sequence). CDR3 amino acids: CASSLGDRQYF. CDR3 nucleotides: TGTGCCAGCAGTTTGGGAGACAGGCAGTACTTC.

This clonotype was found a few times. The rearrangement joins TRBV7-9 to TRBJ2-6; 7 bases agree with TRBD1. Germline V gives CDR1 SEHNR, CDR2 FQNEAQ (reference sequence). The CDR3 covers 17 residues. The ends lost 3 bases at V and 0 bases at J; junction bases unmatched: 5. The CDR3 sequence is CASSFGQDRSGANVLTF. The CDR3 DNA is TGTGCCAGCAGCTTCGGACAGGACCGCTCTGGGGCCAACGTCCTGACTTTC.

This clonotype appeared a few times. V is TRBV7-2 and J is TRBJ1-3; 12 positions match TRBD1. Per the germline V gene, CDR1 is SGHTA and CDR2 is FQGNSA. This CDR3 has 17 amino acids. The V gene end was trimmed by 5 bases and the J gene end by 2 bases; junction bases not matched to a gene: 7. The DNA of the CDR3 is TGTGCCAGCAGCCGTGGGACAGGGGGCATTGCTGGAAACACCATATATTTT. Protein sequence: CASSRGTGGIAGNTIYF.

This clonotype was seen only a few times. This rearrangement joins TRBV29-1 to TRBJ1-2; 7 bases agree with TRBD1. V lost 6 bases and J lost 6; bases outside the gene matches: 16. CDR3 size: 15 residues. The V gene's germline CDR1 is SQVTM and CDR2 ANQGSEA. The CDR3: CSVDRDSSMGDGYTF. In DNA form, the CDR3 reads TGCAGCGTGGACCGGGACAGCTCGATGGGGGATGGCTACACCTTC.

This clonotype appeared many times. This chain connects TRBV7-2 to TRBJ2-7; 9 bases match TRBD2. The CDR3 extends over 14 amino acids. The J segment lost 5 bases and the V segment lost 5 bases, leaving 7 bases of the junction unmatched. Germline lookup yields CDR1 SGHTA and CDR2 FQGNSA. The CDR3 nucleotides read TGTGCCAGCAGCCCGCGGGGGGGCCGGGACGAGCAGTACTTC. It codes for CASSPRGGRDEQYF.

This clonotype has at least ten counts. This rearrangement joins TRBV7-6 to TRBJ1-6; possibly TRBD1 for D (6 bases). Germline-derived CDR1 and CDR2 are SGHVS and FNYEAQ. V was clipped by 1 base and J by 8 bases, with 9 bases between them. The CDR3 totals 14 residues. The CDR3 sequence: CASSLDRDYSPLHF. The CDR3 DNA reads as TGTGCCAGCAGCTTAGACAGGGACTATTCACCCCTCCACTTT.

This clonotype was picked up many times. The chain links TRBV29-1 to TRBJ2-5; possible D gene TRBD1, 5 bases. CDR3 length: 12 amino acids. Germline V gene lookup returns CDR1 SQVTM and CDR2 ANQGSEA. The V gene lost 6 bases and the J gene lost 5 bases, with 13 bases spanning the gap. CDR3 protein: CSVGRGPETQYF. The CDR3 bases are TGCAGCGTGGGGCGTGGTCCGGAGACCCAGTACTTC.

This clonotype was seen repeatedly, ten times or more. This rearrangement joins TRBV7-2 to TRBJ2-5; 9 bases line up with TRBD2. The CDR3 runs 19 residues. After removal of 4 bases from V and 9 bases from J, the junction contained 24 bases not matched to a gene. Per the germline V gene, CDR1 is SGHTA and CDR2 is FQGNSA. The CDR3 region is CASSSYSWRRGGPRGAQYF. The CDR3 region has the DNA TGTGCCAGCAGCTCCTACAGCTGGAGGCGGGGGGGCCCTCGGGGGGCCCAGTACTTC.

This clonotype has a count of ten or more. The J gene is TRBJ2-5, the V gene TRBV7-2, with D maybe TRBD1 (6 bases). The CDR3 totals 14 residues. CDR1 is SGHTA and CDR2 is FQGNSA in the germline V gene. V lost 4 bases, J lost 5 bases, and 14 bases lay in between. CDR3 nucleotides: TGTGCCAGCAGCTCGCATAGGGGGAGCGAGACCCAGTACTTC. Residues: CASSSHRGSETQYF.

This clonotype was observed many times. This chain uses TRBV6-6 with TRBJ1-1; D possibly corresponds to TRBD1 (5 bases). Trimming took off 4 bases at V and 1 base at J, with 13 bases between the two ends. Looked up from germline, CDR1 is MNHNY and CDR2 is SVGAGI (reference sequence). The CDR3 length is 15 residues. For the CDR3, the DNA is TGTGCCAGCAGTTCCCGGGACGGGGGGAACACTGAAGCTTTCTTT. It is translated as CASSSRDGGNTEAFF.

This clonotype was seen only a few times. The chain couples TRBV6-6 to TRBJ1-1; D is undetermined. Trimming took 5 bases from V and 8 from J, leaving 12 bases between them. This CDR3 region has 12 residues. CDR1 is MNHNY and CDR2 is SVGAGI in the germline V gene (reference sequence). The CDR3 loop is CASSGLRMEAFF. As DNA, the CDR3 is TGTGCCAGCAGTGGCCTTCGCATGGAAGCTTTCTTT.

As concerns this clonotype: A much larger clone is a single base away; this may be a read error. This chain joins TRBV7-6 and TRBJ2-1; 10 positions match TRBD2. The V gene's germline CDR1 is SGHVS and CDR2 FNYEAQ. The CDR3 covers 16 residues. V shed 4 bases and J 5 bases; nucleotides not matched to a gene: 8. CDR3 region: CASSSGRTSGDNEQFF. The CDR3 DNA is TGTGCCAGCAGCTCAGGTCGGACTAGCGGAGACAATGAGCAGTTCTTC.

This clonotype was detected many times. The chain combines TRBV6-2 or TRBV6-3 with TRBJ2-6; D could derive from TRBD1 or TRBD2 (5 bases each). The V end lost 2 bases, the J end lost 0 bases, and 20 bases lay between the germline ends. Germline loops: CDR1 MNHEY, CDR2 SVGEGT. The CDR3 has 20 amino acids. As DNA, the CDR3 is TGTGCCAGCAGTTACCAACTCGCCCGGGACCTGAGCTCTGGGGCCAACGTCCTGACTTTC. Its protein is CASSYQLARDLSSGANVLTF.

This clonotype showed up many times. This chain connects TRBV7-2 to TRBJ2-7, with 9 bases lining up with TRBD1. The CDR3 is 16 amino acids. V lost 5 bases and J lost 2; bases outside the gene matches: 10. The germline CDR1 and CDR2 sequences are SGHTA and FQGNSA. The CDR3 spells CASSAGRDRVTYEQYF. CDR3 nucleotides: TGTGCCAGCAGCGCTGGTCGGGACAGGGTTACCTACGAGCAGTACTTC.